A selection of T cell receptor beta chains follows, all from one sample in a study of OX40 agonist ivuxolimab in advanced cancers. Measured with immunoSEQ multiplex PCR; TCRdb has only the in-frame clones, and not every one. The sample yields about 16,000 clones, approximately 84% seen once. Source: CD4+ or CD8+ T cells sorted from blood, taken in a trial of the OX40 agonist ivuxolimab. Receptors originate from an adult with an advanced solid tumor such as melanoma, head and neck, liver or kidney cancer. The CDR3 runs from the conserved cysteine through the conserved F or W. The D gene is left open where the match is weak. Rows give clone size only sometimes, using once, few, many, or a class for an expanded clone.

TRBV7-9	.	TRBJ2-1	.	TGTGCCAGCAGGCCGAGACAGTTCGACTCCCTCTACAATGAGCAGTTCTTC	CASRPRQFDSLYNEQFF
TRBV11-2	.	TRBJ2-5	.	TGTGCCAGCAGCTTAGTTGGAGAGACCCAGTACTTC	CASSLVGETQYF
TRBV7-9	TRBD1	TRBJ2-3	.	TGTGCCAGCCGGTCGGGACAGGGAGGAGATACGCAGTATTTT	CASRSGQGGDTQYF
TRBV2	.	TRBJ1-5	.	TGTGCCAGCAGCGGAGACAGGATTGGCAATCAGCCCCAGCATTTT	CASSGDRIGNQPQHF
TRBV19	.	TRBJ2-3	.	TGTGCCAGTAGTATAGGAGGGCATGGCACAGATACGCAGTATTTT	CASSIGGHGTDTQYF
TRBV7-2	TRBD2	TRBJ2-7	.	TGTGCCAGCAGCTTTAGCGGGAGCTCCTACGAGCAGTACTTC	CASSFSGSSYEQYF
TRBV7-7	TRBD2	TRBJ2-7	once	TGTGCCAGCAGCCAGACTAGCGGCGGGGAGCAGTACTTC	CASSQTSGGEQYF
TRBV11-2	.	TRBJ2-7	.	TGTGCCAGCAGCCACCCTGGGGAGATTGTATACGAGCAGTACTTC	CASSHPGEIVYEQYF
TRBV6-1	TRBD1	TRBJ2-1	.	TGTGCCAGCAGTGCCAAGGGACAGGGGACGATCAGTGAGCAGTTCTTC	CASSAKGQGTISEQFF
TRBV9	.	TRBJ2-2	.	TGTGCCAGCAGCTCAAACACCGGGGAGCTGTTTTTT	CASSSNTGELFF
TRBV27	TRBD1	TRBJ1-4	.	TGTGCCAGCAGCTCCGGGACAGGGTGGGAAAAACTGTTTTTT	CASSSGTGWEKLFF
TRBV28	.	TRBJ2-7	.	TGTGCCAGCAGTTTATTCGGTTCCTACGAGCAGTACTTC	CASSLFGSYEQYF
TRBV29-1	.	TRBJ2-1	.	TGCAGCGTAACGGGGAATCCCGCTTTAGGATACAATGAGCAGTTCTTC	CSVTGNPALGYNEQFF
TRBV6-5	.	TRBJ1-2	.	TGTGCCAGCAGTTACCTCGGAGCAGGTGGCTACACCTTC	CASSYLGAGGYTF
TRBV11-3	TRBD2	TRBJ2-2	once	TGTGCCAGCAGCTCACGAACCGGGACTAGCGGGGACTCGAACACCGGGGAGCTGTTTTTT	CASSSRTGTSGDSNTGELFF
TRBV29-1	TRBD1	TRBJ2-1	.	TGCAGCGTTGAGGCCGGGACAGGGGCCGTACTAACCTACAATGAGCAGTTCTTC	CSVEAGTGAVLTYNEQFF
TRBV6-5	.	TRBJ2-1	.	TGTGCCAGCAGCCCACCGAAGGCGGATGAGCAGTTCTTC	CASSPPKADEQFF
TRBV5-6	TRBD1	TRBJ2-3	.	TGTGCCAGCAGCTTGGGGCCGGGACAGTACACAGATACGCAGTATTTT	CASSLGPGQYTDTQYF
TRBV13	.	TRBJ1-1	.	TGTGCCAGCAGCGGCGACAGAAACACTGAAGCTTTCTTT	CASSGDRNTEAFF
TRBV11-1	.	TRBJ2-7	.	TGTGCCAGCAGCTTAGCAGGGGGTGATTCCTCCTACGAGCAGTACTTC	CASSLAGGDSSYEQYF
TRBV4-3	.	TRBJ1-5	.	TGCGCCAGCAGCCAAGATGGGGGGACGGGACCCCAGCATTTT	CASSQDGGTGPQHF
TRBV7-9	.	TRBJ2-4	.	TGTGCCAGCAGCTTAAGTGTCCGAAACATTCAGTACTTC	CASSLSVRNIQYF
TRBV19	.	TRBJ2-5	.	TGTGCCAGTAGTATAGGCCAGGGGCCCCAGGAGACCCAGTACTTC	CASSIGQGPQETQYF
TRBV13	TRBD1	TRBJ1-2	many	TGTGCCAGCAGCTTAGGAAGACTGGGACAGGATAACTATGGCTACACCTTC	CASSLGRLGQDNYGYTF
TRBV2	TRBD2	TRBJ2-1	.	TGTGCCAGCAGTACCGGGACTAGCGGACATGAGCAGTTCTTC	CASSTGTSGHEQFF
TRBV6-5	.	TRBJ2-5	.	TGTGCCAGCAGTTACGACGGTCTCGCCCCAACGGAGACCCAGTACTTC	CASSYDGLAPTETQYF
TRBV5-4	TRBD2	TRBJ2-5	.	TGTGCCAGCAGCCGACGACTAGCGGGAGAGGAGACCCAGTACTTC	CASSRRLAGEETQYF
TRBV2	.	TRBJ2-7	.	TGTGCCAGCAGTGAAGGTCAGGGGACCCGCGAGCAGTACTTC	CASSEGQGTREQYF
TRBV5-6	TRBD2	TRBJ2-1	.	TGTGCCAGCAGCTTAAGGGGTGGTTGGCGGGGGACTAACGACAATGAGCAGTTCTTC	CASSLRGGWRGTNDNEQFF
TRBV7-8	TRBD2	TRBJ2-3	few	TGTGCCAGCACCGAAGCGGGGGCCGGCACAGATACGCAGTATTTT	CASTEAGAGTDTQYF
TRBV27	TRBD1	TRBJ1-1	.	TGTGCCAGCAGTCTTATGGGGACAGGTTCTGAAGCTTTCTTT	CASSLMGTGSEAFF
TRBV7-9	.	TRBJ2-2	.	TGTGCCAGCCAAAGCCGGGTCGCGAACACCGGGGAGCTGTTTTTT	CASQSRVANTGELFF
TRBV5-1	.	TRBJ2-1	.	TGCGCCAGCAGCTTTGGGACAAGGGCTTACGTTGAGCAGTTCTTC	CASSFGTRAYVEQFF
TRBV6-1	TRBD2	TRBJ2-5	.	TGTGCCAGCAGTGTCACTAGCGGGGGGGAGACCCAGTACTTC	CASSVTSGGETQYF
TRBV5-4	.	TRBJ1-1	.	TGTGCCAGCAGCTTCAGGGGCGGGAACACTGAAGCTTTCTTT	CASSFRGGNTEAFF
TRBV27	TRBD2	TRBJ2-3	.	TGTGCCAGCAGTTTTGGGACTAGCTTAGATACGCAGTATTTT	CASSFGTSLDTQYF
TRBV5-1	.	TRBJ1-1	.	TGCGCCAGCAGCACCGCTCAGGGTTTGACTTTCTTT	CASSTAQGLTFF
TRBV6-4	TRBD2	TRBJ2-3	few	TGTGCCAGCAGCAGGACTAGCGGAAGCACAGATACGCAGTATTTT	CASSRTSGSTDTQYF